This TCR beta chain was sequenced for a study of T-cell reconstitution after alpha-beta-depleted transplantation in children. J was trimmed by 7 bases and V by 4 bases; bases with no gene match: 10. Germline V gene sequence: CDR1 LGHNA, CDR2 YSLEER. The CDR3 contains 16 residues. Points on this clonotype: Its target is not known.

TCRbeta library construction was performed incorporating unique molecular identifiers. TCRdb ran MiXCR on the PCR reads and lists one entry per CDR3 protein. Of about 200,000 distinct CDR3 sequences in the sample, around a sixth are singletons; the top ten hold approximately 40%. Whole-study results and caveats: At day 60, the high TCRbeta diversity found in some patients originated from recipient T cells and thymic progenitors that had survived. Counts and diversity of T cells one year after transplant came mostly from newly produced T cells. Alpha-beta T cells present about two months after transplant were reported to originate from several hundred expanded graft clones.

The chain joins TRBV4-3 to TRBJ2-1; 10 nucleotides match TRBD1. This sequence was found in a male patient between 2 and 10 years old who had a stem cell transplant for acute lymphoblastic leukemia, so the T cells may come from the graft donor. Sequences were derived from PBMCs, mostly from graft donor cells, sampled 360 days after TCRalphabeta/CD19-depleted stem cell transplant. In DNA, the CDR3 is TGCGCCAGCAGCCCCTCGACAGGGGGCTTGGGAAATGAGCAGTTCTTC. Translation gives CASSPSTGGLGNEQFF.